The clone carrying this TCR beta chain was observed many times. The data derive from a study of low-dose radiotherapy and immunotherapy resistance in tumors. The V gene's germline CDR1 is LGHDT and CDR2 YNNKEL (reference sequence). CDR3 length equals 14 residues. V was clipped by 4 bases and J by 4 bases; unmatched bases: 5. PCR amplification of the TCRs was performed with Phusion for 20 to 25 PCR cycles, and it relied on a constant-region primer together with a V-primer adapter. TCRdb passed the reads through MiXCR, listing each CDR3 protein once. The sample includes tens of thousands of distinct CDR3 sequences, roughly 10% of them seen just once. Time point denoted: before trial treatment.

The specimen was PBMCs, collected before treatment. The chain is built from TRBV3-1 and TRBJ2-3; TRBD1 aligns across 7 bases. The origin of this receptor is a female donor with ovarian cancer. This CDR3 is CASSPYDRADTQYF. The CDR3 DNA follows: TGTGCCAGCAGCCCCTACGACAGGGCAGATACGCAGTATTTT.